The source of this T cell receptor (beta chain) is a study of CD8+CD57+ T cells in acquired aplastic anemia. Study-wide background: The DNA of sorted CD4+ and CD8+ cells averaged roughly 3.2 ug.

This clonotype has only one observation. Genomic DNA served as template for TCR beta VDJ and CDR3 profiling. TCRdb re-analysed the reads in MiXCR, keeping a single row per CDR3 protein. Here the sample spans some 290,000 distinct CDR3 sequences, roughly 50% being singletons. The sample consisted of sorted CD4+, CD8+, or CD8+CD57+ T cells (not recorded which) from PBMCs. This TCR was recovered from a human donor with severe aplastic anemia or a healthy control (not recorded which).

The CDR3 sequence is CAISDGTNNEQFF. The CDR3 DNA is TGTGCCATCAGTGACGGGACGAACAATGAGCAGTTCTTC. The V and J genes are TRBV10-3 and TRBJ2-1; D is tentatively TRBD1 or TRBD2 (5 bases each). The V end was cut by 3 bases, the J end by 5 bases, with 8 bases between. Per germline, CDR1 ENHRY and CDR2 SYGVKD. The CDR3 has 13 residues.